This T cell receptor beta chain emerged from a study of shared clonotypes between healthy human individuals. About this clone itself: Its antigen is currently unknown.

Positive CCR7 selection of CD45RO-negative cells yielded the naive CD8 cells, and terminally differentiated effector memory CD45RA+ cells were excluded. Study observations and caveats: Unshared clonotypes carried lower generation probabilities than those common to all four donors. Despite large depth, sorted-subset datasets appeared incompletely sequenced. When naive CD4 clonotypes were compared across a few donors, about 4.8% were shared.

On sorted subsets, replicate PCRs used 200 ng DNA, or 25,000 to 35,000 T cell genomes. Generated by immunoSEQ multiplex PCR, the TCRdb table keeps only in-frame clones and is missing some. The data hold 1.5 million to 2.5 million clones, with about 95% observed a single time. The germline V and J ends were trimmed by 0 bases and 9 bases, with 12 bases remaining between them. This CDR3 region has 13 residues. CDR1 is SGHDT and CDR2 is YYEEEE in the germline V gene. The TCR comes from a man between 18 and 29 years old in good health. The sequencing sample was made of naive CD8+ T cells sorted from blood. This chain links TRBV5-6 with TRBJ2-5; maybe TRBD2 (6 bases). The CDR3 reads CASSLDNGEAQYF. The CDR3 nucleotides are TGTGCCAGCAGCTTGGACAACGGGGAGGCCCAGTACTTC.